This T cell receptor beta chain originates from a study of blood T cells in healthy people across ages. Combining a sample-barcoded 5' primer with a J-beta primer mix, a second PCR ran for about 7 to 11 cycles. TCRdb re-called the 5' RACE reads through MiXCR, storing one row per CDR3 protein. The table includes some 930,000 distinct CDR3 sequences, 29% detected once. This clonotype was picked up many times. As yet, its antigen is unknown. The authors isolated at least 7 million PBMCs per sample. Study results and limitations: Aged donors had fewer naive CD4+ cells and lower diversity than long-lived donors.

The same sample was also studied in work on T cells of mothers and their children. That study adds: The cDNA synthesis received all extracted RNA, at about 1.6 ug per 15 ul. Nobody spotted any persistent microchimeric T cell clones.

Material for sequencing was blood. The clonotype was recovered from a woman aged 40 to 50 in good health.

The CDR3 here is CASSFRLAGNEQFF. Here the CDR3 DNA reads TGTGCCAGCAGTTTTAGGCTAGCGGGGAATGAGCAGTTCTTC. The chain is built from TRBV27 and TRBJ2-1; TRBD2 aligns across 9 bases. With 3 bases clipped from V and 7 bases from J, the junction kept 4 bases outside the gene matches. CDR1 and CDR2 from the germline V gene are MNHEY and SMNVEV (reference sequence). CDR3 length: 14 residues.